This T cell receptor beta chain was identified in a study of beta chain features in type 1 diabetes. Germline CDR1 and CDR2: GTSNPN and SVGIG (reference sequence). The CDR3 is 10 amino acids. V lost 5 bases and J lost 11, with 12 bases in between. Central memory, naive, regulatory and stem cell-like memory CD4+ cells were sorted by CD45RO/CCR7/CD25/CD127/CD95/CD27. Expressed TCRB transcripts were sequenced after all isolated RNA was converted to cDNA. The repertoire was sequenced with immunoSEQ multiplex PCR; TCRdb's copy has only in-frame clones and lacks some. The sample consists of fewer than 650,000 clones, around 16% of them appearing once. This clone was observed a few times. Its antigen is undetermined. Study conclusions and caveats: Within each of all four CD4+ subsets, Type 1 diabetes patients had TCRB CDR3s that were moderately but significantly shorter.

The chain has TRBV30 and TRBJ2-5; D might be TRBD2 (6 bases). The source material was naive CD4+ T cells from blood. This TCR was sampled from a man younger than 35 in good health. The CDR3 DNA follows: TGTGCCTGGGGACGGAGGGAGCAGTACTTC. It encodes CAWGRREQYF.